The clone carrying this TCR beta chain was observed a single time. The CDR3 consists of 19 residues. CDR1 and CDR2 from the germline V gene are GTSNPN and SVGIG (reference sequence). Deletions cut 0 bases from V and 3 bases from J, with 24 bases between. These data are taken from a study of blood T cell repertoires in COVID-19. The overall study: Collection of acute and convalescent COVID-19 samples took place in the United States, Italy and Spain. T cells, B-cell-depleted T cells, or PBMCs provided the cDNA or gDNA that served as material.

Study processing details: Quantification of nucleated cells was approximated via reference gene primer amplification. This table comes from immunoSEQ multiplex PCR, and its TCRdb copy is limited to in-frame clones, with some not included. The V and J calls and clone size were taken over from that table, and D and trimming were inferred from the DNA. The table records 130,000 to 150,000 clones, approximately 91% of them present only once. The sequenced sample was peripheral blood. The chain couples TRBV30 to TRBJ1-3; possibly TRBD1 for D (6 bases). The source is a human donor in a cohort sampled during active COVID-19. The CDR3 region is CAWSVPTGRMDANGNTIYF. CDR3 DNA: TGTGCCTGGAGTGTACCGACAGGACGCATGGATGCTAATGGAAACACCATATATTTT.